This T cell receptor (beta chain) was profiled in a study of shared clonotypes between healthy human individuals. Repertoires were generated with immunoSEQ multiplex PCR, while TCRdb's copy carries only in-frame clones and drops some. The data show roughly 1.4 million clones, with approximately 98.5% seen just once and 0.3% to 0.45% held by the top ten. Trimming cost V 3 bases and J 3 bases; bases outside gene matches: 11. The germline V gene encodes CDR1 GTSNPN and CDR2 SVGIG (reference sequence). The CDR3 totals 15 residues. The V gene is TRBV30, the J gene TRBJ2-7; TRBD1 matches 7 bases. Sample: naive CD4+ T cells sorted from blood. Sample subset: CD45RA+ positively selected. This TCR derives from a man between 25 and 39 years old in good health. CDR3 amino acids: CAWRQKGAEFYEQYF. The CDR3 coding sequence is TGTGCCTGGAGGCAAAAGGGGGCAGAATTCTACGAGCAGTACTTC.